Below, one T cell receptor (beta chain) is given with its context. These data come from a study of blood T cell repertoires in COVID-19. Whole-study context: Spain, Italy and the United States supplied samples that represented acute and convalescent COVID-19. From T cells, B-cell-depleted T cells, or PBMCs came the material, which was cDNA or gDNA.

V was pared by 3 bases and J by 0 bases, with 17 bases between. The CDR3 is 17 amino acids. Germline assignment: CDR1 MGHRA and CDR2 YSYEKL. In the original analysis: Researchers report that nucleated cell counts were estimated from reference gene primer amplification. Clones were sequenced by immunoSEQ multiplex PCR, and TCRdb holds only the in-frame ones, with some missing. The V and J calls and clone size come from that table; D and trimming were worked out from the DNA. The sample holds 210,000 or so clones, around 84% seen once. This receptor was taken from a human donor in a cohort sampled during active COVID-19. The sequencing sample was made of peripheral blood. This chain links TRBV4-1 with TRBJ1-1; a weak D match, TRBD1 (6 bases). This CDR3 reads CASSHGATGDMNTEAFF. DNA for the CDR3: TGCGCCAGCAGCCATGGCGCGACAGGCGATATGAACACTGAAGCTTTCTTT.